The present entry profiles one T cell receptor beta chain with its context. No antigen is known for it. This specimen belongs to a study of CD8 T cells in ankylosing spondylitis. Study-level findings and limits: What appeared characteristic of ankylosing spondylitis blood was a TCR beta motif of under 10 highly homologous variants.

TCRdb used MiXCR to reprocess the 5' RACE reads, holding one entry per CDR3 protein. The table lists about 160,000 distinct CDR3 sequences, about 18% of them singletons. V dropped 3 bases and J dropped 3 bases, with 8 bases sitting between them. Germline V gene sequence: CDR1 MNHEY, CDR2 SMNVEV (reference sequence). CDR3 length: 13 amino acids. The TCR sequence derives from a male donor with ankylosing spondylitis or in good health (not recorded which). The source material was blood, either unsorted or a sorted T cell fraction (not recorded which). V and J are TRBV27 and TRBJ2-5; D may be TRBD2 (5 bases). The CDR3 reads CASSFLAEETQYF. CDR3 nucleotide sequence: TGTGCCAGCAGTTTCCTAGCCGAAGAGACCCAGTACTTC.